This T cell receptor (beta chain) was observed in a study of shared clonotypes between healthy human individuals. Overall study context: Three plates each covered CD4 naive and memory; CD8 naive two, CD8 memory one.

Notes on this clone: What it binds is not known.

Naive CD45RA+ and memory CD45RA-negative subsets were split from CD4+ cells. V lost 7 bases and J lost 1; bases outside the gene matches: 3. Germline V gives CDR1 MNHEY, CDR2 SMNVEV (reference sequence). This CDR3 is built from 14 residues. Profiled with immunoSEQ multiplex PCR; TCRdb holds only in-frame clones, not every one. The data show 950,000 to 1,300,000 clones, about 80% seen once. Study-wide points: Sorted-subset samples were not fully sequenced, rarefaction indicated. Memory subsets generally showed lower estimated richness than naive subsets.

This receptor was obtained from a man aged 18 to 30 in good health. The chain is built from TRBV27 and TRBJ2-7, with TRBD1 matching 11 bases. Sequenced input: memory CD4+ T cells sorted from blood. Described subset: CD45RA-negative fraction. CDR3 residues: CASTGTGGSYEQYF. As DNA, the CDR3 is TGTGCCAGCACTGGGACAGGGGGTTCCTACGAGCAGTACTTC.